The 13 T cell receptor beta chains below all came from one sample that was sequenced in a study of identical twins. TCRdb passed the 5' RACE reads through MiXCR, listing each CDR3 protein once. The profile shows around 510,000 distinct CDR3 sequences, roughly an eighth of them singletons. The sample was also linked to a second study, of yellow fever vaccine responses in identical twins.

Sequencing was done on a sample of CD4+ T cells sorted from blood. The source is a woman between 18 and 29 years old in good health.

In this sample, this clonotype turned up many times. The CDR3 region has the DNA TGTGCCAGCAGTTTTCGTACCGGGACAGGGGGTAAGGATACGCAGTATTTT. Its protein product is CASSFRTGTGGKDTQYF. The chain joins TRBV2 to TRBJ2-3; 11 bases align to TRBD1. The CDR3 is 17 amino acids. Germline V gene data show CDR1 as SNHLY and CDR2 as FYNNEI. V shed 5 bases, J shed 6 bases, and the junction held 13 bases outside the gene matches.

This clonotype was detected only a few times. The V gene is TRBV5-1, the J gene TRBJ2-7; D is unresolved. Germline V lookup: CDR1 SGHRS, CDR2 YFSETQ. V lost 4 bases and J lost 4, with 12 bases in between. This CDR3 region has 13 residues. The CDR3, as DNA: TGCGCCAGCAGCGGAATAGACGGTTACGAGCAGTACTTC. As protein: CASSGIDGYEQYF.

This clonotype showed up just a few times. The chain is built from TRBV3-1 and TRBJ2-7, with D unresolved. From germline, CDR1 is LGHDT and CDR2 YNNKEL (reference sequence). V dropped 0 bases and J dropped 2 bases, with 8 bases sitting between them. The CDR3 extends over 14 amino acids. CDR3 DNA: TGTGCCAGCAGCCAAGATATGGTACCCTACGAGCAGTACTTC. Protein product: CASSQDMVPYEQYF.

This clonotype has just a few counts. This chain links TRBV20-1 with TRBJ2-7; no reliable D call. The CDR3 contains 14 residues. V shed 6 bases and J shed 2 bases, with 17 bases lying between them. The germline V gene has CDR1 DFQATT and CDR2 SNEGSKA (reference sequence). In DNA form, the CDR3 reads TGCAGTGCCAAGAGCCTCCAAGCCGCCTACGAGCAGTACTTC. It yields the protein CSAKSLQAAYEQYF.

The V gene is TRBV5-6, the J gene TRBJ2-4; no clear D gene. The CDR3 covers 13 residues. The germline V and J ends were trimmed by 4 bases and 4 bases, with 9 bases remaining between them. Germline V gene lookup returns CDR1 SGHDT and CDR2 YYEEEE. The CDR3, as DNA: TGTGCCAGCAGCCCCGAGCTGAAAAACATTCAGTACTTC. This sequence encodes CASSPELKNIQYF.

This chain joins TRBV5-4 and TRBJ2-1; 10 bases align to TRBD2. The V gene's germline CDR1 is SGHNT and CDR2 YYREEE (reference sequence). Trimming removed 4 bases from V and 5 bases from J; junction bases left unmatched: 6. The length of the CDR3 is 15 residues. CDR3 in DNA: TGTGCCAGCAGCCTTCGGGGACTAGCGAACAATGAGCAGTTCTTC. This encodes CASSLRGLANNEQFF.

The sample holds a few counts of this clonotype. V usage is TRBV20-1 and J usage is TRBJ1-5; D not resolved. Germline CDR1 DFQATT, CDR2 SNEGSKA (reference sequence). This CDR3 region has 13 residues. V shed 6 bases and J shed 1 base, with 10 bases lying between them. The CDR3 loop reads CSAAPLSNQPQHF. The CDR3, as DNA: TGCAGTGCCGCCCCCTTAAGCAATCAGCCCCAGCATTTT.

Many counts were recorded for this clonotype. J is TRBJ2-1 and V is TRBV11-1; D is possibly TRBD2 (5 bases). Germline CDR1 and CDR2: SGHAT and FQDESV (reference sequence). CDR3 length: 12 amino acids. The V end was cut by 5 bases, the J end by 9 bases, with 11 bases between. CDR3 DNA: TGTGCCAGCAGCCGTCTAGAGGGTGAGCAGTTCTTC. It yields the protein CASSRLEGEQFF.

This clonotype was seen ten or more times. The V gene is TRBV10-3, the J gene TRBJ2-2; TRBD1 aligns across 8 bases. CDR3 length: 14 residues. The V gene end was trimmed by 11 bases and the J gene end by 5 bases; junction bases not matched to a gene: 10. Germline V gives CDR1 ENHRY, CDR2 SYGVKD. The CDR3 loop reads CAASGQGNTGELFF. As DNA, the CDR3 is TGTGCCGCATCCGGACAGGGAAATACCGGGGAGCTGTTTTTT.

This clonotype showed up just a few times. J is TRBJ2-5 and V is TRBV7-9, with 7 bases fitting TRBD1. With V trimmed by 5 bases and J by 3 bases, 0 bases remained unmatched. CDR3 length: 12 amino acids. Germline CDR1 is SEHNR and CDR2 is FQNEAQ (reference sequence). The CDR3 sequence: CASSDREETQYF. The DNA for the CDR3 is TGTGCCAGCAGCGACAGGGAAGAGACCCAGTACTTC.

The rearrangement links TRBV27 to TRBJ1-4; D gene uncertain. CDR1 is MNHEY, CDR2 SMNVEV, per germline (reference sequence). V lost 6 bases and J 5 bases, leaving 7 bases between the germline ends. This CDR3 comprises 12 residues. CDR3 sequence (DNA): TGTGCCAGCAGGCGGCTCAATGAAAAACTGTTTTTT. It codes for CASRRLNEKLFF.

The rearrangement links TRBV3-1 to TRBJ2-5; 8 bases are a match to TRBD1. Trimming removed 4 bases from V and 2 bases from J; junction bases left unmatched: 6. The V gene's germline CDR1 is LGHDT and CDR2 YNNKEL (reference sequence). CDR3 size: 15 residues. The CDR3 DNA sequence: TGTGCCAGCAGCCCTATCAGGGGGCAACAAGAGACCCAGTACTTC. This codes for CASSPIRGQQETQYF.

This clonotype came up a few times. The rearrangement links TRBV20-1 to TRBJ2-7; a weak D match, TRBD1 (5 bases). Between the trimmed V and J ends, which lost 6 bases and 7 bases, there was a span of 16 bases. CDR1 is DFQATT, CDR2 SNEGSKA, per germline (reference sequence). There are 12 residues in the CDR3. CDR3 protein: CSAPILRQEQYF. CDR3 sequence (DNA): TGCAGTGCCCCTATCCTCCGACAGGAGCAGTACTTC.